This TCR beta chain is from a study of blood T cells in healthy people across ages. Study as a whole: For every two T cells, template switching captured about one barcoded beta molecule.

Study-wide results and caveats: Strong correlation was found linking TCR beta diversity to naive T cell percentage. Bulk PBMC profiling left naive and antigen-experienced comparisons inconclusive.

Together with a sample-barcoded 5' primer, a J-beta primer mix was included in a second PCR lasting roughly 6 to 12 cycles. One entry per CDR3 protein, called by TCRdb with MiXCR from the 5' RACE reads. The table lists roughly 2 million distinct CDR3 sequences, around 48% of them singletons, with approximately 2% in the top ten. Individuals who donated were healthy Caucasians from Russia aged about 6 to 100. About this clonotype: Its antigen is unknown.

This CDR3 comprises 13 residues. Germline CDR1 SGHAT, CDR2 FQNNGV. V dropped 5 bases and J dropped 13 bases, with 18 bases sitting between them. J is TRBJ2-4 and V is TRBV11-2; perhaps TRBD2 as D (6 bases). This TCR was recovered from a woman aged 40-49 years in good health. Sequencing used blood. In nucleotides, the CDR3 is TGTGCCAGCAGCCCGAGCACCCCGGGGGAGCAGTACTTC. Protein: CASSPSTPGEQYF.